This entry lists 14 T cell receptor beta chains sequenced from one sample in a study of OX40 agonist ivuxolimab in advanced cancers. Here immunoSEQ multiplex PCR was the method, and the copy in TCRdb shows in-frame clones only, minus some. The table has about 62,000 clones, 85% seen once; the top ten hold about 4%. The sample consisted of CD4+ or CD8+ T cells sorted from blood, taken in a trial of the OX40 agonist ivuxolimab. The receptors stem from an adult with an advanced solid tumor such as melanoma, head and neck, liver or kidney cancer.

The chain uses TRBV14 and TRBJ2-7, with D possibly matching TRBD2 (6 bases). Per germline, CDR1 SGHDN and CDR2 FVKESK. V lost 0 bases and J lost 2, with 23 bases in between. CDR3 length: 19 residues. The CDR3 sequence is CASSQDALFVGRQTYEQYF. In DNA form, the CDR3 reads TGTGCCAGCAGCCAAGACGCTCTCTTTGTTGGGAGGCAAACCTACGAGCAGTACTTC.

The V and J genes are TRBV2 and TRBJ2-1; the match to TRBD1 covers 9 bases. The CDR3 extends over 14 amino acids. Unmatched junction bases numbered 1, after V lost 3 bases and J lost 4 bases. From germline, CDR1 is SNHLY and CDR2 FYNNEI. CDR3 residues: CASSEGQGYNEQFF. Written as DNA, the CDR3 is TGTGCCAGCAGTGAGGGACAGGGTTACAATGAGCAGTTCTTC.

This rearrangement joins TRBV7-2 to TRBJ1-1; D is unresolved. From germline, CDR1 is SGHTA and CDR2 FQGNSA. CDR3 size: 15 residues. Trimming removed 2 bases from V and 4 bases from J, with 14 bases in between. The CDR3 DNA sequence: TGTGCCAGCAGCTTACCCGGGCGTGTGGGCACTGAAGCTTTCTTT. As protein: CASSLPGRVGTEAFF.

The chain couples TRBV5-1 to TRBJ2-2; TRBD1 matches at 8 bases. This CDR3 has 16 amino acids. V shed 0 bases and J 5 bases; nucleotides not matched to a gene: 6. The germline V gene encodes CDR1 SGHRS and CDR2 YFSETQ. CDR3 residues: CASSLDGTGGTGELFF. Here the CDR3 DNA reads TGCGCCAGCAGCTTGGATGGGACAGGCGGGACCGGGGAGCTGTTTTTT.

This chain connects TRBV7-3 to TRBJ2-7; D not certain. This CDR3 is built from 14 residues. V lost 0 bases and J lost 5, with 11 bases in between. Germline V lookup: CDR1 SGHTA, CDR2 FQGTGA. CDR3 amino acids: CASSLTSGYHEQYF. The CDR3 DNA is TGTGCCAGCAGCTTAACTTCTGGGTACCACGAGCAGTACTTC.

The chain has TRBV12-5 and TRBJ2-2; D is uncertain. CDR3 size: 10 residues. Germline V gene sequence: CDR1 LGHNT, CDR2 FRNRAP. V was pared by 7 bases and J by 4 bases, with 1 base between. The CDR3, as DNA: TGTGCTAGTGCCACCGGGGAGCTGTTTTTT. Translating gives CASATGELFF.

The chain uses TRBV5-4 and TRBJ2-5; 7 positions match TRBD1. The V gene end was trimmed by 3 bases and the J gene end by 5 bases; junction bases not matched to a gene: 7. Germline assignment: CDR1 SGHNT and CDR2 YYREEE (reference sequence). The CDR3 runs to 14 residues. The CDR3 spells CASSYRQGRETQYF. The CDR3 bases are TGTGCCAGCAGCTATCGACAGGGCCGGGAGACCCAGTACTTC. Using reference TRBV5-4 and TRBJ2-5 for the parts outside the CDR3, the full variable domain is ETGVTQSPTHLIKTRGQQVTLRCSSQSGHNTVSWYQQALGQGPQFIFQYYREEENGRGNFPPRFSGLQFPNYSSELNVNALELDDSALYLCASSYRQGRETQYFGPGTRLLVL.

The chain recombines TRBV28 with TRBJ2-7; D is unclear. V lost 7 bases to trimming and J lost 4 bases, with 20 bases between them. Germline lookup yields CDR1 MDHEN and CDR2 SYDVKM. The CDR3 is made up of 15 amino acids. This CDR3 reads CASTSDGKSAYEQYF. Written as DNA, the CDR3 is TGTGCCAGCACCTCCGACGGCAAGTCAGCATACGAGCAGTACTTC.

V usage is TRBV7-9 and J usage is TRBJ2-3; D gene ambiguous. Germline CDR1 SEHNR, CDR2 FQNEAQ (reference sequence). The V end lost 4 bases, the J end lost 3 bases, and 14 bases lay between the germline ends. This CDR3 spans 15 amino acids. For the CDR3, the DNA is TGTGCCAGCAGCTGGAGCGCCGGTGGGACAGATACGCAGTATTTT. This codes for CASSWSAGGTDTQYF.

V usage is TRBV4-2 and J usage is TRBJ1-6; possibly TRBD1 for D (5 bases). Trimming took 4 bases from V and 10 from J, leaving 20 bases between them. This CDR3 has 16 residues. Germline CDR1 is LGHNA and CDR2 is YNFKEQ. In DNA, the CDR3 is TGTGCCAGCAGCCCACCTCCGGGGACGCTTGGGTCACCCCTCCACTTT. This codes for CASSPPPGTLGSPLHF.

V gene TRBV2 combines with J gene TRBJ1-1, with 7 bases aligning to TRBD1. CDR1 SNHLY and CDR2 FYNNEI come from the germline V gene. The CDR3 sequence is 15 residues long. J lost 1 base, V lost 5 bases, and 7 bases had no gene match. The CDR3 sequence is CASSIAGTANTEAFF. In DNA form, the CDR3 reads TGTGCCAGCAGTATAGCCGGGACAGCGAACACTGAAGCTTTCTTT.

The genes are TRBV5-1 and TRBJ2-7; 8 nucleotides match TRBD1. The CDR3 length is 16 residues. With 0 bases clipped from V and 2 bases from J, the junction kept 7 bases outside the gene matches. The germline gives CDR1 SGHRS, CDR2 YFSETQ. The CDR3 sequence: CASSLAPGQEAYEQYF. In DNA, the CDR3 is TGCGCCAGCAGCTTGGCTCCGGGACAGGAGGCCTACGAGCAGTACTTC.

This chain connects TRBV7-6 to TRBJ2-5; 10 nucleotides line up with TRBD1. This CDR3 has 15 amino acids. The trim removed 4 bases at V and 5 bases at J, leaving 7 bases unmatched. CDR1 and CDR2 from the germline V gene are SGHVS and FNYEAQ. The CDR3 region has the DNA TGTGCCAGCAGCTCCGACAGGGGGCGTTTGGAGACCCAGTACTTC. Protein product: CASSSDRGRLETQYF.

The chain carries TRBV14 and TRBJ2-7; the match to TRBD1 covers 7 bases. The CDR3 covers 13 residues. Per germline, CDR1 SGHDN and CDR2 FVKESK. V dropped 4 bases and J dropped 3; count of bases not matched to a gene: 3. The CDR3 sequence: CASSLSGGYEQYF. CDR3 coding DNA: TGTGCCAGCAGCCTATCAGGGGGCTACGAGCAGTACTTC.